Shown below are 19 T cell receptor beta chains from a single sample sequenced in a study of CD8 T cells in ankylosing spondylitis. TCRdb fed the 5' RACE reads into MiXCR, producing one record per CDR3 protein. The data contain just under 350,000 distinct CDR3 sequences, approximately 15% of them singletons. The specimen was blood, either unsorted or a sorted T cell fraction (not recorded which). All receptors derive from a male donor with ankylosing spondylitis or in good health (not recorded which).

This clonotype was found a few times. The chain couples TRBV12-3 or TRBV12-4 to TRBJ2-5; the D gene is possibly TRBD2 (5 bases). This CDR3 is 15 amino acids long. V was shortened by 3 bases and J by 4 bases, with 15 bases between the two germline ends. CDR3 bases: TGTGCCAGCAGTTTGCAAGCGGCCCCTGGAGAGACCCAGTACTTC. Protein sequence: CASSLQAAPGETQYF.

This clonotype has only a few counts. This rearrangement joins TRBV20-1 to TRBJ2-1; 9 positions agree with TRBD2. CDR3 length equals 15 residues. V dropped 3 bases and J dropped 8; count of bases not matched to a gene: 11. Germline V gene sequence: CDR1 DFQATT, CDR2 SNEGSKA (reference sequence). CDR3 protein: CSASIAGVMTDEQFF. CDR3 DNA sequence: TGCAGTGCTAGCATAGCGGGAGTCATGACGGATGAGCAGTTCTTC.

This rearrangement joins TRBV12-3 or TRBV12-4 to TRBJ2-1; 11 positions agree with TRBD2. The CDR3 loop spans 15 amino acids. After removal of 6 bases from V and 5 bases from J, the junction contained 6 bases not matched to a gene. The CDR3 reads CASRGGLAAHNEQFF. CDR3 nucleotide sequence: TGTGCCAGCAGGGGGGGACTAGCGGCCCACAATGAGCAGTTCTTC.

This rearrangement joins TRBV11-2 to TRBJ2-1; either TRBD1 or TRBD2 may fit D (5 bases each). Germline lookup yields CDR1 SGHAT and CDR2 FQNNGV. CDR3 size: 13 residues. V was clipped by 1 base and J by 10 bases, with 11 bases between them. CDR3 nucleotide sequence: TGTGCCAGCAGCTTAGTACTGGGGGAAGAGCAGTTCTTC. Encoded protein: CASSLVLGEEQFF. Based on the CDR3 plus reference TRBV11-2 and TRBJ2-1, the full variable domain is EAGVAQSPRYKIIEKRQSVAFWCNPISGHATLYWYQQILGQGPKLLIQFQNNGVVDDSQLPKDRFSAERLKGVDSTLKIQPAKLEDSAVYLCASSLVLGEEQFFGPGTRLTVL.

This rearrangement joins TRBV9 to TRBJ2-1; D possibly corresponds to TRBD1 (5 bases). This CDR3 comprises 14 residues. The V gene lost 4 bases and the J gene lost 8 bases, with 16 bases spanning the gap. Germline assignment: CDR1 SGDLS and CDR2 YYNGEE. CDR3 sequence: CASSPKVVGHEQFF. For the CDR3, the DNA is TGTGCCAGCAGCCCCAAGGTGGTGGGGCATGAGCAGTTCTTC.

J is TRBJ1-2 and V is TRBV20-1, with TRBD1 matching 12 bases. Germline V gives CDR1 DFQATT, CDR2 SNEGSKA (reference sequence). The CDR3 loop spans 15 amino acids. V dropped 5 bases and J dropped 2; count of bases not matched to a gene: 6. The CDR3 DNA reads TGCAGTGCTCCCGGGACAGGGGGCAACAACTATGGCTACACCTTC. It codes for CSAPGTGGNNYGYTF.

The CDR3 nucleotides read TGTGCCAGCAGCTATACCTCGGGGATCGTCTACAATGAGCAGTTCTTC. It is translated as CASSYTSGIVYNEQFF. The chain is built from TRBV11-2 and TRBJ2-1; D is perhaps TRBD2 (5 bases). V dropped 4 bases and J dropped 3 bases, with 16 bases sitting between them. Germline-derived CDR1 and CDR2 are SGHAT and FQNNGV. CDR3 length: 16 residues.

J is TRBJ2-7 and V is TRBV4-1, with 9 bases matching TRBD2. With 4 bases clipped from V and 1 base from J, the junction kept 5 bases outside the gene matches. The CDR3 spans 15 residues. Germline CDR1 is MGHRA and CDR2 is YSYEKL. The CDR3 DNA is TGCGCCAGCAGCCCCGGGACTAGCCGTTCCTACGAGCAGTACTTC. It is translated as CASSPGTSRSYEQYF.

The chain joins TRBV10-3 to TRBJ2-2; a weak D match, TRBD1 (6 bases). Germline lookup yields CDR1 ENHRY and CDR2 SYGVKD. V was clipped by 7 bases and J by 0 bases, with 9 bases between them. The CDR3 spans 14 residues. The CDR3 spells CAITDRANTGELFF. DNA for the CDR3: TGTGCCATCACGGACAGAGCGAACACCGGGGAGCTGTTTTTT.

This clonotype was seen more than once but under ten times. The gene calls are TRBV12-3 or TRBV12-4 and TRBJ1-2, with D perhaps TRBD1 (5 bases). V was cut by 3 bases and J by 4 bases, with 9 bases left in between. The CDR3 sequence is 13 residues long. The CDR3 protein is CASSLTAIYGYTF. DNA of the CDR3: TGTGCCAGCAGTTTGACAGCTATCTATGGCTACACCTTC.

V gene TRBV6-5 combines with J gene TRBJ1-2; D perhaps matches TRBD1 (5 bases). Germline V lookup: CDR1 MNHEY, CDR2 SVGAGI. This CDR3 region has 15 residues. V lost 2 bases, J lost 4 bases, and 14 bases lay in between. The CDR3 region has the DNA TGTGCCAGCAGTTACACGGCAGGGTCGGTCTATGGCTACACCTTC. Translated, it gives CASSYTAGSVYGYTF.

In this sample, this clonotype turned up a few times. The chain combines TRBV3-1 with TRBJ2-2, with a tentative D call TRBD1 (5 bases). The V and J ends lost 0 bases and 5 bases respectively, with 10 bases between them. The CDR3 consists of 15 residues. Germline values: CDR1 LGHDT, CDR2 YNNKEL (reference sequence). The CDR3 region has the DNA TGTGCCAGCAGCCAAGATTCGGCAGGGACCGGGGAGCTGTTTTTT. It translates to CASSQDSAGTGELFF.

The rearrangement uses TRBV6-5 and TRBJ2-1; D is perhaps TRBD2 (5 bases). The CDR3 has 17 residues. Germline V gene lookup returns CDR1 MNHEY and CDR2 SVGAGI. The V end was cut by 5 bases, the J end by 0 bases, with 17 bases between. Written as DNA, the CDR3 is TGTGCCAGCAGTATACGAGATAGCGTGAGCTCCTACAATGAGCAGTTCTTC. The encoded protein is CASSIRDSVSSYNEQFF.

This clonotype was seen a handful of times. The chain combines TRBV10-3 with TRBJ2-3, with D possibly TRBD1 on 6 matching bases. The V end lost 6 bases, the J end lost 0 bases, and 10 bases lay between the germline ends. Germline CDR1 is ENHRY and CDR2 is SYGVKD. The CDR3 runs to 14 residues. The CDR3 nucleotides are TGTGCCATCAGCCCCGGACAGAGCACAGATACGCAGTATTTT. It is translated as CAISPGQSTDTQYF.

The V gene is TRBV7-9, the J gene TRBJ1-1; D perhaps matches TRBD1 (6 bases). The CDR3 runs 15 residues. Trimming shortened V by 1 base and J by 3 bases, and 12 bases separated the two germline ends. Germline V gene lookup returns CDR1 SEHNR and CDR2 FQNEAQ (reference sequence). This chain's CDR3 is CASSLVSGVDTEAFF. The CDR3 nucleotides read TGTGCCAGCAGCTTAGTATCAGGGGTGGACACTGAAGCTTTCTTT.

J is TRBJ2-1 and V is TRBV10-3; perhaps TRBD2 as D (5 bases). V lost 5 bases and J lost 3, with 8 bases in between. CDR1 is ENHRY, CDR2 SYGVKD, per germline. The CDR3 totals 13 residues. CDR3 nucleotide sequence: TGTGCCATCAGTCCGGACTTCTACAATGAGCAGTTCTTC. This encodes CAISPDFYNEQFF.

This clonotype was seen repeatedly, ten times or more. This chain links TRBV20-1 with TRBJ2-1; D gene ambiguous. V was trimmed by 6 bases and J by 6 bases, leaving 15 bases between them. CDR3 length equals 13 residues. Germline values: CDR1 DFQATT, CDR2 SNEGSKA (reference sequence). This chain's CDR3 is CSARSDFLNEQFF. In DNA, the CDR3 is TGCAGTGCCCGCTCTGACTTTCTCAATGAGCAGTTCTTC.

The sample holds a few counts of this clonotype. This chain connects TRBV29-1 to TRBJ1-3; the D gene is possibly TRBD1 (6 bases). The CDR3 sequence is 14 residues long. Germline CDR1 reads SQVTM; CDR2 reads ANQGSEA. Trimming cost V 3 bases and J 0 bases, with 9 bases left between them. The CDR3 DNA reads TGCAGCGTTGACAAGGGGGGCTCTGGAAACACCATATATTTT. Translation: CSVDKGGSGNTIYF.

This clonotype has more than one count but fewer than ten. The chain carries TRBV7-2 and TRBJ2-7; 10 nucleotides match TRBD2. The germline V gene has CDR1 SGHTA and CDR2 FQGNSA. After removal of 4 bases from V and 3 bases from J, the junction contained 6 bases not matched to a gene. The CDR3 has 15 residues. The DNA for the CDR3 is TGTGCCAGCAGCTCCTCTAGCGGGAGCGGCTACGAGCAGTACTTC. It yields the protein CASSSSSGSGYEQYF.